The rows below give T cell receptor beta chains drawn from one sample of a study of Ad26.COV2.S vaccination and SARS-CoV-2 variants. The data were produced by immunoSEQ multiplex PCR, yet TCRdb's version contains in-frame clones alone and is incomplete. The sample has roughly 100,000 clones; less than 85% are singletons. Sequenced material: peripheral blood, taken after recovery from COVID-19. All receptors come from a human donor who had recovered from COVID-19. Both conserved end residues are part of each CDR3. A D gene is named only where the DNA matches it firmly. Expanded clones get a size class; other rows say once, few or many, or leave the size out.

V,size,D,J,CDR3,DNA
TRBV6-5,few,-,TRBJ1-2,CASSYRAGSGYGYTF,TGTGCCAGCAGTTATAGGGCAGGGTCGGGATATGGCTACACCTTC
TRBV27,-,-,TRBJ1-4,CANNPGLGEKLFF,TGTGCCAACAATCCGGGACTGGGTGAAAAACTGTTTTTT
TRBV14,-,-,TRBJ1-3,CASSQSVTAIYF,TGTGCCAGCAGCCAAAGCGTAACGGCCATATATTTT
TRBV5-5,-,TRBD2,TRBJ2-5,CASSLEVAGGIETQYF,TGTGCCAGCAGCTTGGAGGTAGCGGGGGGGATTGAGACCCAGTACTTC
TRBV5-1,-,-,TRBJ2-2,CASSYEGDSPPELFF,TGCGCCAGCAGCTACGAAGGAGACTCTCCCCCGGAGCTGTTTTTT
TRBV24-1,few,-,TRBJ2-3,CATSDLGGGTTDTQYF,TGTGCCACCAGTGATTTAGGGGGGGGGACCACAGATACGCAGTATTTT
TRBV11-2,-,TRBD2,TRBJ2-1,CASSSGTSGGRSFF,TGTGCCAGCAGCTCCGGGACTAGCGGGGGTAGGTCGTTCTTC
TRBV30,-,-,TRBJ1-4,CAWSVGQLSEKLFF,TGTGCCTGGAGTGTTGGACAGCTGAGTGAAAAACTGTTTTTT
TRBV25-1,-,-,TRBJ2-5,CASSEYRGNQETQYF,TGTGCCAGCAGTGAATATCGGGGGAACCAAGAGACCCAGTACTTC
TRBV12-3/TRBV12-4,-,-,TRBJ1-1,CASSLGFTEAFF,TGTGCCAGCAGTTTGGGGTTCACTGAAGCTTTCTTT
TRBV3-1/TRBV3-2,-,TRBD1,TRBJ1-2,CASSQDQWTGHGYTF,TGTGCCAGCAGCCAAGATCAATGGACAGGGCATGGCTACACCTTC
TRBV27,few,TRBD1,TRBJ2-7,CASGQGSYEQYF,TGTGCCAGTGGACAGGGCTCCTACGAGCAGTACTTC
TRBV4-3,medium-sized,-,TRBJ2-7,CASSQGLVPSYEQYF,TGCGCCAGCAGCCAAGGCCTAGTTCCTTCCTACGAGCAGTACTTC
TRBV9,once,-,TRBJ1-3,CASSVQETGNTIYF,TGTGCCAGCAGCGTACAGGAGACTGGAAACACCATATATTTT
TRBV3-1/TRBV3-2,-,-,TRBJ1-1,CASSQGSDTEAFF,TGTGCCAGCAGCCAAGGGTCGGACACTGAAGCTTTCTTT
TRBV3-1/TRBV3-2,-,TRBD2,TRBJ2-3,CASSPMGLAGGADTQYF,TGTGCCAGCAGCCCGATGGGACTAGCGGGGGGAGCAGATACGCAGTATTTT
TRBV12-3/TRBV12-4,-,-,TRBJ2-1,CASSLGRLGEQFF,TGTGCCAGCAGTTTGGGACGGTTGGGTGAGCAGTTCTTC
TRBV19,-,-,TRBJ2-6,CASSISSGANVLTF,TGTGCCAGTAGTATAAGCTCTGGGGCCAACGTCCTGACTTTC
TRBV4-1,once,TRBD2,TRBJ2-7,CASSQDGVSGATYEQYF,TGCGCCAGCAGCCAAGATGGAGTCAGCGGGGCCACCTACGAGCAGTACTTC
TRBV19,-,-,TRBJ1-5,CASSQGGEQPQHF,TGTGCCAGTAGTCAGGGTGGGGAGCAGCCCCAGCATTTT
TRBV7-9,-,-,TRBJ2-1,CASSLGESAGKQFF,TGTGCCAGCAGCTTGGGAGAGTCGGCTGGGAAGCAGTTCTTC
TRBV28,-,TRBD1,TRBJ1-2,CASSRPGQGRHGYTF,TGTGCCAGCAGTAGACCGGGACAGGGGAGACATGGCTACACCTTC
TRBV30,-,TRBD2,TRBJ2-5,CAWRVGGGYQETQYF,TGTGCCTGGAGAGTGGGCGGGGGGTACCAAGAGACCCAGTACTTC
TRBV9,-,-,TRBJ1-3,CASSAWGSVENTIYF,TGTGCCAGCAGCGCCTGGGGGAGCGTTGAAAACACCATATATTTT
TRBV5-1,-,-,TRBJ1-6,CASRKMGESSNSPLHF,TGCGCCAGCCGCAAGATGGGGGAATCCTCGAATTCACCCCTCCACTTT
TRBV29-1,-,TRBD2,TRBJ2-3,CSVGATGGPEGTQYF,TGCAGCGTTGGGGCCACGGGGGGGCCTGAGGGCACGCAGTATTTT
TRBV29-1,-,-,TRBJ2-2,CSVETQNTGELFF,TGCAGCGTTGAGACCCAGAACACCGGGGAGCTGTTTTTT
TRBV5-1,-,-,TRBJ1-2,CASSSNLQGTDYGYTF,TGCGCCAGCAGCTCCAACCTCCAGGGTACAGACTATGGCTACACCTTC
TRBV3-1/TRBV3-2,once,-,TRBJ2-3,CASSHRHKESDTQYF,TGTGCCAGCAGCCATCGACACAAGGAGTCAGATACGCAGTATTTT